The 27 T cell receptor beta chains in this list originate from one sample, sequenced in a study of T cells after yellow fever vaccination. TCRdb re-analysed the 5' RACE reads in MiXCR, keeping a single row per CDR3 protein. The sample has approximately 610,000 distinct CDR3 sequences; around 16% are singletons. Sequenced material: PBMCs, taken about 5 days after the first yellow fever vaccination. The receptors were sampled from a young man who received the YFV17D yellow fever vaccine.

The chain recombines TRBV6-2 or TRBV6-3 with TRBJ2-1; D not certain. V lost 5 bases to trimming and J lost 0 bases, with 8 bases between them. This CDR3 comprises 14 residues. Germline-derived CDR1 and CDR2 are MNHEY and SVGEGT. This CDR3 reads CASSDHSSYNEQFF. The DNA for the CDR3 is TGTGCCAGCAGTGACCATAGCTCCTACAATGAGCAGTTCTTC.

CDR3 amino acids: CASSSGNTGLETQYF. The CDR3 DNA follows: TGCGCCAGCAGCTCCGGAAATACCGGTTTGGAGACCCAGTACTTC. This chain connects TRBV5-1 to TRBJ2-5, with D unresolved. The CDR3 has 15 residues. Trimming removed 3 bases from V and 5 bases from J, with 17 bases in between. The germline V gene encodes CDR1 SGHRS and CDR2 YFSETQ.

This clonotype was seen more than once but under ten times. V is TRBV6-2 or TRBV6-3 and J is TRBJ2-1; tentative D call: TRBD1 (6 bases). Trimming took 8 bases from V and 7 from J, leaving 12 bases between them. Per germline, CDR1 MNHEY and CDR2 SVGEGT. The CDR3 has 12 residues. As DNA, the CDR3 is TGTGCCAGCGCCGGCAGGGGTAATGAGCAGTTCTTC. It is translated as CASAGRGNEQFF.

The V and J genes are TRBV12-3 or TRBV12-4 and TRBJ1-6; D not certain. CDR3 size: 15 residues. Trimming left V 6 bases short and J 7 bases short, with 16 bases between. The CDR3 DNA reads TGTGCCAGCAGCCCCCACTCCCCCCAGAATTCACCCCTCCACTTT. Translated, it gives CASSPHSPQNSPLHF.

CDR3 in amino acids: CACCRPEQGNEKLFF. The CDR3 bases are TGTGCCTGCTGCCGGCCAGAACAGGGGAATGAAAAACTGTTTTTT. The V call is TRBV3-1, the J call TRBJ1-4; 7 nucleotides align to TRBD1. The CDR3 is made up of 15 amino acids. The J segment lost 5 bases and the V segment lost 11 bases, leaving 14 bases of the junction unmatched. Germline assignment: CDR1 LGHDT and CDR2 YNNKEL (reference sequence).

This clonotype has a handful of counts. The V call is TRBV12-3 or TRBV12-4, the J call TRBJ1-5; D unclear. V dropped 5 bases and J dropped 11 bases, with 13 bases sitting between them. The CDR3 covers 12 residues. CDR3 DNA: TGTGCCAGCAGTCTCCAGGCGGCGACCCAGCATTTT. It is translated as CASSLQAATQHF.

This clonotype was observed a handful of times. The chain employs TRBV29-1 and TRBJ2-1; D is unresolved. The CDR3 is 14 amino acids. The germline gives CDR1 SQVTM, CDR2 ANQGSEA. Between the trimmed V and J ends, which lost 0 bases and 6 bases, there was a span of 12 bases. Written as DNA, the CDR3 is TGCAGCGTTGAAGATCTCCGTCCAGGCAATGAGCAGTTCTTC. Encoded protein: CSVEDLRPGNEQFF.

This clonotype has only a few counts. Its ends do not fully match the called genes, so a read error is possible. The genes are TRBV7-7 and TRBJ2-5, with 16 bases matching TRBD2. The germline V gene has CDR1 SSHAT and CDR2 FNYEAQ (reference sequence). CDR3 length equals 17 residues. CDR3 loop: CASSAGLAGGDQETQYF. The DNA of the CDR3 is TGTGCTAGCAGCGCGGGACTAGCGGGGGGGGACCAAGAGACCCAGTACTTC.

The rearrangement joins TRBV28 to TRBJ2-7; maybe TRBD2 (6 bases). V was pared by 5 bases and J by 3 bases, with 14 bases between. Looked up from germline, CDR1 is MDHEN and CDR2 is SYDVKM. The CDR3 contains 14 residues. CDR3: CASSEAGGDYEQYV. Here the CDR3 DNA reads TGTGCCAGCAGTGAAGCGGGTGGAGACTACGAGCAGTACGTC.

The rearrangement uses TRBV20-1 and TRBJ2-5; TRBD2 matches 9 bases. The CDR3 covers 16 residues. Germline V lookup: CDR1 DFQATT, CDR2 SNEGSKA (reference sequence). With 0 bases clipped from V and 4 bases from J, the junction kept 9 bases outside the gene matches. This CDR3 reads CSARDFLAGGRETQYF. In nucleotides, the CDR3 is TGCAGTGCTAGAGATTTCCTGGCGGGGGGGAGAGAGACCCAGTACTTC.

This clonotype was counted only a few times. The J gene is TRBJ1-2, the V gene TRBV5-1, with D perhaps matching TRBD1 (5 bases). The germline CDR1 and CDR2 sequences are SGHRS and YFSETQ. V lost 0 bases, J lost 5 bases, and 20 bases lay in between. The CDR3 consists of 17 residues. Here the CDR3 DNA reads TGCGCCAGCAGCTTGGATCGTCAGGGAGCAGTGTTGTATGGCTACACCTTC. Residues: CASSLDRQGAVLYGYTF.

This chain links TRBV7-6 with TRBJ2-2; maybe TRBD1 (6 bases). The CDR3 has 16 residues. CDR1 is SGHVS and CDR2 is FNYEAQ in the germline V gene. Trimming took 6 bases from V and 4 from J, leaving 18 bases between them. CDR3 protein: CASSILQGAGTGELFF. For the CDR3, the DNA is TGTGCCAGCAGTATTTTACAGGGCGCGGGCACCGGGGAGCTGTTTTTT.

The V gene is TRBV3-1, the J gene TRBJ2-5; no firm D call. The germline V and J ends were trimmed by 7 bases and 2 bases, with 14 bases remaining between them. Looked up from germline, CDR1 is LGHDT and CDR2 is YNNKEL (reference sequence). The CDR3 loop spans 14 amino acids. DNA of the CDR3: TGTGCCAGCACCACCCCCTCTAGACAAGAGACCCAGTACTTC. Protein sequence: CASTTPSRQETQYF.

This clonotype came up a few times. This chain connects TRBV9 to TRBJ2-2; 11 nucleotides line up with TRBD2. The CDR3 has 15 residues. J lost 3 bases, V lost 5 bases, and 3 bases had no gene match. Germline V gives CDR1 SGDLS, CDR2 YYNGEE. CDR3 residues: CASRELAGDTGELFF. In DNA form, the CDR3 reads TGTGCCAGCAGGGAACTAGCGGGGGACACCGGGGAGCTGTTTTTT. Based on the CDR3 plus reference TRBV9 and TRBJ2-2, the full variable domain is DSGVTQTPKHLITATGQRVTLRCSPRSGDLSVYWYQQSLDQGLQFLIQYYNGEERAKGNILERFSAQQFPDLHSELNLSSLELGDSALYFCASRELAGDTGELFFGEGSRLTVL.

This clonotype was counted only a few times. This chain uses TRBV7-8 with TRBJ1-2, with D unclear. The CDR3 runs 12 residues. The germline V and J ends were trimmed by 5 bases and 8 bases, with 12 bases remaining between them. Germline CDR1 is SGHVS and CDR2 is FQNEAQ. The CDR3 DNA reads as TGTGCCAGCAGCCTTGATCTGAGAGGCTACACCTTC. Translation: CASSLDLRGYTF.

This clonotype showed up many times. The V call is TRBV5-6, the J call TRBJ1-6; D ambiguous. Germline V lookup: CDR1 SGHDT, CDR2 YYEEEE. Trimming left V 3 bases short and J 13 bases short, with 17 bases between. The CDR3 totals 14 residues. As DNA, the CDR3 is TGTGCCAGCAGCTCCCAGACCAACACGGGGCCCCTCCACTTT. This encodes CASSSQTNTGPLHF.

This clonotype was observed many times. V and J are TRBV6-5 and TRBJ1-5; D unclear. The germline V and J ends were trimmed by 4 bases and 4 bases, with 8 bases remaining between them. CDR3 length equals 13 residues. The germline V gene has CDR1 MNHEY and CDR2 SVGAGI. In nucleotides, the CDR3 is TGTGCCAGCAGTTTGAGGGCTAATCAGCCCCAGCATTTT. Residues: CASSLRANQPQHF.

The chain uses TRBV2 and TRBJ2-1; no clear D gene. Trimming shortened V by 5 bases and J by 9 bases, and 14 bases separated the two germline ends. The germline V gene has CDR1 SNHLY and CDR2 FYNNEI. This CDR3 contains 13 residues. CDR3 in DNA: TGTGCCAGCAGTTTCTCCCACTCGCTTGAGCAGTTCTTC. Its translation is CASSFSHSLEQFF.

The chain employs TRBV4-1 and TRBJ2-5, with 10 bases aligning to TRBD1. J gave up 3 bases and V 3 bases, and 10 bases lay outside the gene matches. The germline V gene has CDR1 MGHRA and CDR2 YSYEKL. This CDR3 spans 17 amino acids. The CDR3 nucleotides read TGCGCCAGCAGCCAGATACACCAAGGACAGGGGGAAGAGACCCAGTACTTC. This encodes CASSQIHQGQGEETQYF.

This clonotype was recorded a few times. This sequence joins TRBV5-1 and TRBJ1-6; D unresolved. V lost 0 bases to trimming and J lost 13 bases, with 11 bases between them. Per germline, CDR1 SGHRS and CDR2 YFSETQ. The CDR3 sequence is 13 residues long. The CDR3 DNA follows: TGCGCCAGCAGCTTGGGGTTCAGTTCGCCCCTCCACTTT. Protein product: CASSLGFSSPLHF.

Many counts were recorded for this clonotype. The chain links TRBV7-2 to TRBJ2-1, with 7 positions matching TRBD1. The CDR3 contains 12 residues. Unmatched junction bases numbered 2, after V lost 5 bases and J lost 7 bases. Germline V CDR1 and CDR2: SGHTA, FQGNSA. This chain's CDR3 is CASSEQGNEQFF. As DNA, the CDR3 is TGTGCCAGCAGCGAACAGGGGAATGAGCAGTTCTTC.

The rearrangement uses TRBV6-2 or TRBV6-3 and TRBJ2-5, with D perhaps TRBD1 (6 bases). Trimming pared 6 bases from V and 2 bases from J, leaving 19 bases between. This CDR3 is built from 16 residues. Germline CDR1 and CDR2: MNHEY and SVGEGT. The CDR3 protein is CASSPRPGAPQETQYF. In DNA form, the CDR3 reads TGTGCCAGCAGCCCCCGGCCAGGGGCCCCACAAGAGACCCAGTACTTC.

This clonotype was counted only a few times. V usage is TRBV9 and J usage is TRBJ1-2; no reliable D call. The CDR3 is made up of 14 amino acids. Deletions cut 3 bases from V and 2 bases from J, with 11 bases between. Germline CDR1 and CDR2: SGDLS and YYNGEE. The CDR3 coding sequence is TGTGCCAGCAGCGCGACTACGCCAAACTATGGCTACACCTTC. Protein sequence: CASSATTPNYGYTF.

This chain connects TRBV29-1 to TRBJ2-3; TRBD1 matches 7 bases. After removal of 6 bases from V and 4 bases from J, the junction contained 7 bases not matched to a gene. This CDR3 spans 13 amino acids. The germline CDR1 and CDR2 sequences are SQVTM and ANQGSEA. The CDR3 is CSVKNQGADTQYF. CDR3 DNA sequence: TGCAGCGTCAAGAACCAGGGGGCAGATACGCAGTATTTT.

The chain joins TRBV5-1 to TRBJ2-7, with a possible D match to TRBD1 (6 bases). V was clipped by 0 bases and J by 2 bases, with 12 bases between them. Germline V gives CDR1 SGHRS, CDR2 YFSETQ. This CDR3 spans 15 amino acids. In DNA form, the CDR3 reads TGCGCCAGCAGCTTGGCGTCAGGGGCCCCCTACGAGCAGTACGTC. Translation: CASSLASGAPYEQYV.

The chain uses TRBV5-4 and TRBJ2-7; a possible D gene is TRBD2 (6 bases). In germline, CDR1 is SGHNT, CDR2 YYREEE (reference sequence). The CDR3 consists of 15 residues. With 4 bases removed from V and 6 bases from J, the gap between germline ends came to 20 bases. The CDR3 coding sequence is TGTGCCAGCAGCACGGGGGTTGAGGGTTTACGCGAGCAGTACGTC. The encoded protein is CASSTGVEGLREQYV.

The gene calls are TRBV24-1 and TRBJ2-6; no reliable D call. The CDR3 totals 14 residues. V was pared by 6 bases and J by 2 bases, with 7 bases between. Per germline, CDR1 KGHDR and CDR2 SFDVKD. CDR3 DNA: TGTGCCACCAGTCAGGCAACTGGGGCCAACGTCCTGACTTTC. Protein sequence: CATSQATGANVLTF.